Below are 29 T cell receptor beta chains sequenced from a single sample in a study of blood T cell repertoires in COVID-19. Using immunoSEQ multiplex PCR, the repertoire was profiled, and TCRdb retains in-frame clones only, with some absent. The data show 55,000 to 90,000 clones, 86% seen once. The sample taken for sequencing was peripheral blood. The receptors were gathered from a woman aged 60 to 75 with acute or convalescent COVID-19.

V usage is TRBV11-2 and J usage is TRBJ2-3; D might be TRBD2 (6 bases). The CDR3 totals 14 residues. Germline-derived CDR1 and CDR2 are SGHAT and FQNNGV. Trimming left V 8 bases short and J 1 base short, with 13 bases between. CDR3 sequence (DNA): TGTGCCAGCGGGGTTAGCGGAGGCACAGATACGCAGTATTTT. Amino acid sequence: CASGVSGGTDTQYF.

The chain has TRBV5-8 and TRBJ2-1; unclear D gene. V dropped 1 base and J dropped 12 bases, with 11 bases sitting between them. This CDR3 comprises 12 residues. Germline V gene sequence: CDR1 SGHTS, CDR2 YDEGEE. CDR3 sequence (DNA): TGTGCCAGCAGCTTGTCCCGAGATCGGCAGTTCTTC. This gives the protein CASSLSRDRQFF. The variable domain in full, with the rest retrieved from reference TRBV5-8 and TRBJ2-1, is EAGVTQSPTHLIKTRGQQATLRCSPISGHTSVYWYQQALGLGLQFLLWYDEGEERNRGNFPPRFSGRQFPNYSSELNVNALELEDSALYLCASSLSRDRQFFGPGTRLTVL.

The chain recombines TRBV5-1 with TRBJ2-2; 8 bases line up with TRBD1. From germline, CDR1 is SGHRS and CDR2 YFSETQ. CDR3 length equals 15 residues. V gave up 3 bases and J gave up 4 bases; unmatched junction bases: 5. CDR3 nucleotides: TGCGCCAGCAGCTGGGACAGGAGTCTCACCGGGGAGCTGTTTTTT. The encoded protein is CASSWDRSLTGELFF.

The J gene is TRBJ1-2, the V gene TRBV18; 7 bases line up with TRBD1. The junction had 11 bases not matched to a gene; V was cut back by 2 bases and J by 8 bases. The CDR3 consists of 15 residues. From germline, CDR1 is KGHSH and CDR2 LQKENI. The CDR3 loop is CASSPGTDSTSGYTF. CDR3 sequence (DNA): TGTGCCAGCTCACCAGGGACAGATTCGACCTCCGGCTACACCTTC.

This clone was observed a single time. The genes are TRBV5-1 and TRBJ2-7; 12 bases are shared with TRBD2. There are 15 residues in the CDR3. Germline values: CDR1 SGHRS, CDR2 YFSETQ. V dropped 1 base and J dropped 6; count of bases not matched to a gene: 5. CDR3 sequence: CASSLTSGGSGEQYF. The CDR3 DNA reads TGCGCCAGCAGCTTGACTAGCGGGGGGTCGGGCGAGCAGTACTTC.

The chain carries TRBV9 and TRBJ2-4; tentatively, D is TRBD2 (7 bases). The CDR3 loop spans 14 amino acids. The V end lost 4 bases, the J end lost 8 bases, and 16 bases lay between the germline ends. The V gene's germline CDR1 is SGDLS and CDR2 YYNGEE. This CDR3 is CASSLRGGADIQYF. The DNA of the CDR3 is TGTGCCAGCAGCCTCAGAGGGGGGGCGGACATTCAGTACTTC.

The CDR3 coding sequence is TGTGCCAGCAGCTTAGGAGCGGACTACGAGCAGTACTTC. It encodes CASSLGADYEQYF. This chain uses TRBV7-9 with TRBJ2-7, with D perhaps matching TRBD2 (5 bases). V was shortened by 1 base and J by 3 bases, with 7 bases between the two germline ends. This CDR3 spans 13 amino acids. Looked up from germline, CDR1 is SEHNR and CDR2 is FQNEAQ (reference sequence).

The V and J genes are TRBV4-2 and TRBJ1-1, with D uncertain. V was shortened by 1 base and J by 6 bases, with 12 bases between the two germline ends. Germline-derived CDR1 and CDR2 are LGHNA and YNFKEQ. The CDR3 length is 14 residues. In DNA form, the CDR3 reads TGTGCCAGCAGCCAAGGACGGAGTTCCCCTGAAGCTTTCTTT. As protein: CASSQGRSSPEAFF.

This chain links TRBV5-1 with TRBJ1-2; 9 bases are shared with TRBD1. J lost 2 bases, V lost 4 bases, and 6 bases had no gene match. The CDR3 is 15 residues long. Germline V CDR1 and CDR2: SGHRS, YFSETQ. CDR3 in amino acids: CASSPPGQGNYGYTF. The CDR3 bases are TGCGCCAGCAGCCCTCCGGGACAGGGAAACTATGGCTACACCTTC.

The sample holds one count of this clone. The rearrangement links TRBV5-4 to TRBJ2-3; 11 bases map to TRBD2. Per germline, CDR1 SGHNT and CDR2 YYREEE (reference sequence). J gave up 7 bases and V 5 bases, and 18 bases lay outside the gene matches. The CDR3 extends over 18 amino acids. CDR3 loop: CASSIWGRLTSGANTQYF. Here the CDR3 DNA reads TGTGCCAGCAGTATTTGGGGGCGCTTGACTAGCGGGGCAAATACGCAGTATTTT. The entire variable domain, with the rest obtained from reference TRBV5-4 and TRBJ2-3, is as follows: ETGVTQSPTHLIKTRGQQVTLRCSSQSGHNTVSWYQQALGQGPQFIFQYYREEENGRGNFPPRFSGLQFPNYSSELNVNALELDDSALYLCASSIWGRLTSGANTQYFGPGTRLTVL.

The genes are TRBV12-3 or TRBV12-4 and TRBJ2-2; tentative D call: TRBD1 (5 bases). The CDR3 contains 13 residues. V lost 2 bases and J 6 bases, leaving 7 bases between the germline ends. This CDR3 reads CASSLKGPGELFF. The CDR3, as DNA: TGTGCCAGCAGTTTAAAGGGGCCCGGGGAGCTGTTTTTT.

The chain is built from TRBV9 and TRBJ2-3, with 11 bases aligning to TRBD1. This CDR3 spans 16 amino acids. The ends lost 4 bases at V and 6 bases at J; junction bases unmatched: 10. Germline CDR1 SGDLS, CDR2 YYNGEE. CDR3 loop: CASSFRDRGFVDTQYF. In DNA form, the CDR3 reads TGTGCCAGCAGCTTTAGGGACAGGGGGTTTGTGGATACGCAGTATTTT.

DNA for the CDR3: TGTGCCAGTAGTATCCGGACAGGGGGCACTGAAGCTTTCTTT. Residues: CASSIRTGGTEAFF. The chain uses TRBV19 and TRBJ1-1; 10 bases map to TRBD1. The CDR3 totals 14 residues. Germline V gene lookup returns CDR1 LNHDA and CDR2 SQIVND (reference sequence). V dropped 3 bases and J dropped 4; count of bases not matched to a gene: 2.

This clone was observed once. A clone one base away is much larger, so this may be a read error. This sample also contains other DNA sequences that code for the same CDR3. The chain links TRBV11-2 to TRBJ2-3; D might be TRBD2 (6 bases). Trimming took off 0 bases at V and 6 bases at J, with 7 bases between the two ends. CDR1 is SGHAT, CDR2 FQNNGV, per germline. The CDR3 covers 13 residues. The CDR3 bases are TGTGCCAGCAGCTTAGACCGGGGGGATACGCAGTATTTT. It yields the protein CASSLDRGDTQYF.

The chain carries TRBV5-1 and TRBJ2-5, with D unclear. Germline loops: CDR1 SGHRS, CDR2 YFSETQ. Trimming cost V 2 bases and J 2 bases, with 16 bases left between them. The CDR3 runs 16 residues. CDR3 nucleotides: TGCGCCAGCAGCTTCCAACAACCCCGATTACAAGAGACCCAGTACTTC. Translated: CASSFQQPRLQETQYF.

V is TRBV27 and J is TRBJ2-3; D might be TRBD2 (6 bases). The CDR3 length is 16 residues. The germline gives CDR1 MNHEY, CDR2 SMNVEV (reference sequence). V lost 2 bases and J lost 2, with 14 bases in between. The CDR3: CASSLRDFGATDTQYF. Here the CDR3 DNA reads TGTGCCAGCAGTTTACGGGACTTCGGAGCCACAGATACGCAGTATTTT.

The rearrangement joins TRBV14 to TRBJ2-7, with TRBD1 matching over 8 bases. The CDR3 is made up of 15 amino acids. Germline CDR1 and CDR2: SGHDN and FVKESK. V lost 3 bases and J lost 6; bases outside the gene matches: 10. CDR3 coding DNA: TGTGCCAGCAGCCATGGGCCGGGACAGGCATTCGAGCAGTACTTC. It is translated as CASSHGPGQAFEQYF.

The chain joins TRBV19 to TRBJ1-5; tentatively, D is TRBD1 (6 bases). CDR3 length equals 14 residues. Germline CDR1 LNHDA, CDR2 SQIVND (reference sequence). V shed 8 bases and J shed 2 bases, with 13 bases lying between them. The CDR3: CASGSAGGNQPQHF. In nucleotides, the CDR3 is TGTGCCAGTGGAAGTGCAGGGGGCAATCAGCCCCAGCATTTT. Full variable domain (remainder filled in from reference TRBV19 and TRBJ1-5): DGGITQSPKYLFRKEGQNVTLSCEQNLNHDAMYWYRQDPGQGLRLIYYSQIVNDFQKGDIAEGYSVSREKKESFPLTVTSAQKNPTAFYLCASGSAGGNQPQHFGDGTRLSIL.

The chain has TRBV12-5 and TRBJ1-5; the match to TRBD1 covers 8 bases. Germline V CDR1 and CDR2: LGHNT, FRNRAP. CDR3 length: 14 residues. Germline trimming cut 6 bases from V and 5 bases from J; bases unmatched to any gene: 6. CDR3 sequence (DNA): TGTGCTAGTGGGACAGGGGTATCGGATCAGCCCCAGCATTTT. Amino acids: CASGTGVSDQPQHF.

The chain couples TRBV27 to TRBJ2-7; D is possibly TRBD1 (6 bases). The CDR3 is made up of 15 amino acids. Germline V gives CDR1 MNHEY, CDR2 SMNVEV (reference sequence). Deletions cut 5 bases from V and 2 bases from J, with 16 bases between. The CDR3 sequence: CASSTLRGNTYEQYF. Written as DNA, the CDR3 is TGTGCCAGCAGTACCCTGAGGGGGAATACCTACGAGCAGTACTTC.

CDR3: CASSLSSGSRETQYF. CDR3 coding DNA: TGTGCCAGTAGTCTTAGTTCGGGATCGCGGGAGACCCAGTACTTC. The chain uses TRBV19 and TRBJ2-5; D is possibly TRBD2 (5 bases). From germline, CDR1 is LNHDA and CDR2 SQIVND (reference sequence). The V end lost 5 bases, the J end lost 5 bases, and 18 bases lay between the germline ends. The CDR3 length is 15 residues.

The chain couples TRBV9 to TRBJ2-3; D might be TRBD2 (6 bases). V dropped 6 bases and J dropped 0 bases, with 11 bases sitting between them. The CDR3 spans 14 residues. The V gene's germline CDR1 is SGDLS and CDR2 YYNGEE. The CDR3 region has the DNA TGTGCCAGCACCGGCGGGGTTAGCACAGATACGCAGTATTTT. Its translation: CASTGGVSTDTQYF.

The CDR3 sequence is CASSPSGGPEPQHF. In DNA form, the CDR3 reads TGTGCCAGCAGTCCATCAGGGGGGCCCGAGCCCCAGCATTTT. The gene calls are TRBV28 and TRBJ1-5; 7 bases are shared with TRBD1. The CDR3 is 14 residues long. V shed 5 bases and J 8 bases; nucleotides not matched to a gene: 9. The germline CDR1 and CDR2 sequences are MDHEN and SYDVKM.

This clone was detected a few times. The rearrangement links TRBV28 to TRBJ1-4; 11 bases match TRBD1. The CDR3 has 18 residues. The J segment lost 7 bases and the V segment lost 9 bases, leaving 19 bases of the junction unmatched. Germline CDR1 and CDR2: MDHEN and SYDVKM. This CDR3 reads CASSTSRDRGRGPEKLFF. DNA of the CDR3: TGTGCCAGTTCGACCTCCCGGGACAGGGGGAGGGGACCTGAAAAACTGTTTTTT. The complete variable domain, with remaining parts taken from reference TRBV28 and TRBJ1-4, reads DVKVTQSSRYLVKRTGEKVFLECVQDMDHENMFWYRQDPGLGLRLIYFSYDVKMKEKGDIPEGYSVSREKKERFSLILESASTNQTSMYLCASSTSRDRGRGPEKLFFGSGTQLSVL.

The table lists this clone with a few counts. The rearrangement uses TRBV7-8 and TRBJ1-5; 7 positions agree with TRBD1. The V and J ends lost 3 bases and 3 bases, in that order; junction bases with no gene match: 5. Germline-derived CDR1 and CDR2 are SGHVS and FQNEAQ. The CDR3 is 15 amino acids. The CDR3 nucleotides read TGTGCCAGCAGCTTGGGGACAGTTTCCAATCAGCCCCAGCATTTT. Its translation: CASSLGTVSNQPQHF.

The chain links TRBV6-6 to TRBJ2-2; 7 positions agree with TRBD1. The CDR3 is made up of 16 amino acids. With 5 bases clipped from V and 1 base from J, the junction kept 7 bases outside the gene matches. Germline CDR1 is MNHNY and CDR2 is SVGAGI (reference sequence). The CDR3 spells CASSPATGQNTGELFF. The CDR3 nucleotides are TGTGCCAGCAGTCCCGCGACAGGGCAGAACACCGGGGAGCTGTTTTTT.

The rearrangement joins TRBV10-3 to TRBJ2-3; 7 positions agree with TRBD2. V lost 8 bases and J lost 0; bases outside the gene matches: 5. This CDR3 has 14 residues. Looked up from germline, CDR1 is ENHRY and CDR2 is SYGVKD. DNA for the CDR3: TGTGCCATCCGCGGGGGACCGAGCACAGATACGCAGTATTTT. This translates into CAIRGGPSTDTQYF.

This clone was found once. The V gene is TRBV7-2, the J gene TRBJ1-6; D is unclear. The germline V gene encodes CDR1 SGHTA and CDR2 FQGNSA. CDR3 size: 14 residues. V was clipped by 4 bases and J by 3 bases, with 7 bases between them. CDR3 sequence reads: CASSSHGYNSPLHF. In nucleotides, the CDR3 is TGTGCCAGCAGCTCCCACGGCTATAATTCACCCCTCCACTTT.

The J gene is TRBJ1-4, the V gene TRBV3-1 (or the pseudogene TRBV3-2); possible D gene TRBD1, 6 bases. The ends were cut back, 4 bases at V and 2 bases at J, with 8 bases in the middle. In germline, CDR1 is LGHDT, CDR2 YNNKEL (reference sequence). The CDR3 loop spans 14 amino acids. In DNA, the CDR3 is TGTGCCAGCAGCCCCCAGGGGACTAATGAAAAACTGTTTTTT. It codes for CASSPQGTNEKLFF.